Listed below are T cell receptor beta chains from one sample, sequenced in a study of blood T cell repertoires in COVID-19. The table came from immunoSEQ multiplex PCR; TCRdb's copy has only in-frame clones and leaves some out. The data contain fewer than 350,000 clones, approximately 91% of them seen just once; the ten biggest clones take up under 3%. Sequenced: PBMCs or T cells enriched from blood (not recorded which). The receptors were gathered from a woman aged 40 to 50 with acute COVID-19. CDR3s leave out the opening cysteine and the closing phenylalanine or tryptophan. Fields, in order: CDR3 protein, clone size, J gene, V gene. Expanded clones are given a class, and other clones once, few, many or no size at all.

cdr3_aa: ASSLVGPTNEKLF
clone_size: few
j_call: TRBJ1-4
v_call: TRBV27

cdr3_aa: ASSGTASNQPQH
clone_size: -
j_call: TRBJ1-5
v_call: TRBV6-2/TRBV6-3

cdr3_aa: ASSLLGGINQETQY
clone_size: -
j_call: TRBJ2-5
v_call: TRBV27

cdr3_aa: ASSLTGLAGVEQY
clone_size: -
j_call: TRBJ2-7
v_call: TRBV27

cdr3_aa: ASSSGSSYNEQF
clone_size: -
j_call: TRBJ2-1
v_call: TRBV11-2

cdr3_aa: ASSPRPLDSQETQY
clone_size: -
j_call: TRBJ2-5
v_call: TRBV18

cdr3_aa: ASSLAGRGASYEQY
clone_size: -
j_call: TRBJ2-7
v_call: TRBV7-9

cdr3_aa: ASSLGSGPDTQY
clone_size: -
j_call: TRBJ2-3
v_call: TRBV5-1

cdr3_aa: ASSPPAQGAYEQY
clone_size: few
j_call: TRBJ2-7
v_call: TRBV18

cdr3_aa: ASSLSNLEAF
clone_size: -
j_call: TRBJ1-1
v_call: TRBV7-9

cdr3_aa: SSYWGAGANEQF
clone_size: once
j_call: TRBJ2-1
v_call: TRBV29-1

cdr3_aa: SAPMAYGYT
clone_size: -
j_call: TRBJ1-2
v_call: TRBV20-1

cdr3_aa: ASRQGLDNEQF
clone_size: -
j_call: TRBJ2-1
v_call: TRBV27

cdr3_aa: ASKFGQYYGYT
clone_size: -
j_call: TRBJ1-2
v_call: TRBV28

cdr3_aa: ASRPLRSGRGEQY
clone_size: -
j_call: TRBJ2-7
v_call: TRBV6-5

cdr3_aa: SVGGGRNYGYT
clone_size: -
j_call: TRBJ1-2
v_call: TRBV29-1

cdr3_aa: ASSNDRLNTGELF
clone_size: -
j_call: TRBJ2-2
v_call: TRBV7-9

cdr3_aa: ASSPFAGRMNTEAF
clone_size: -
j_call: TRBJ1-1
v_call: TRBV18

cdr3_aa: ASSPTGLAQY
clone_size: once
j_call: TRBJ2-7
v_call: TRBV9

cdr3_aa: ASSQAFAPAGNTGELF
clone_size: once
j_call: TRBJ2-2
v_call: TRBV4-1

cdr3_aa: ASSEFGTSRLDEQF
clone_size: -
j_call: TRBJ2-1
v_call: TRBV5-4

cdr3_aa: ASSPRGWDTGELF
clone_size: -
j_call: TRBJ2-2
v_call: TRBV18

cdr3_aa: ASSVATSGSTGELF
clone_size: -
j_call: TRBJ2-2
v_call: TRBV9

cdr3_aa: ASSQPSASSYNEQF
clone_size: -
j_call: TRBJ2-1
v_call: TRBV4-1

cdr3_aa: ASRPGCSNTEAF
clone_size: -
j_call: TRBJ1-1
v_call: TRBV19

cdr3_aa: ASSGTPLFRAFANTGELF
clone_size: -
j_call: TRBJ2-2
v_call: TRBV27

cdr3_aa: ASSLDGVNQPQH
clone_size: -
j_call: TRBJ1-5
v_call: TRBV5-1

cdr3_aa: AWSYRTTSSYEQY
clone_size: -
j_call: TRBJ2-7
v_call: TRBV30

cdr3_aa: AWSVPDRGGYT
clone_size: -
j_call: TRBJ1-2
v_call: TRBV30

cdr3_aa: ASLRGIGEKLF
clone_size: -
j_call: TRBJ1-4
v_call: TRBV6-1

cdr3_aa: SALGGNTIY
clone_size: -
j_call: TRBJ1-3
v_call: TRBV20-1

cdr3_aa: ASTVRGENTEAF
clone_size: -
j_call: TRBJ1-1
v_call: TRBV7-8

cdr3_aa: SASPLAGTYNEQF
clone_size: -
j_call: TRBJ2-1
v_call: TRBV20-1

cdr3_aa: ASSQAVTSGLSDTQY
clone_size: -
j_call: TRBJ2-3
v_call: TRBV4-3

cdr3_aa: ASWDRDYGYT
clone_size: few
j_call: TRBJ1-2
v_call: TRBV7-3

cdr3_aa: ASSVGGQRNSPLH
clone_size: -
j_call: TRBJ1-6
v_call: TRBV9

cdr3_aa: ASSDPTGGDAWTGELF
clone_size: -
j_call: TRBJ2-2
v_call: TRBV9

cdr3_aa: ASSIVGTSGKRGRNEQF
clone_size: once
j_call: TRBJ2-1
v_call: TRBV19

cdr3_aa: ASSLSTSGRREQY
clone_size: -
j_call: TRBJ2-7
v_call: TRBV7-2

cdr3_aa: ASSRRTSGGQTYNEQF
clone_size: -
j_call: TRBJ2-1
v_call: TRBV18

cdr3_aa: ASSSGGQQNSPLH
clone_size: -
j_call: TRBJ1-6
v_call: TRBV7-2

cdr3_aa: ASSQGRGGRVSPLH
clone_size: -
j_call: TRBJ1-6
v_call: TRBV3-1/TRBV3-2

cdr3_aa: ASSAGGRRSGGYT
clone_size: -
j_call: TRBJ1-2
v_call: TRBV2

cdr3_aa: ASTWTGGGNTIY
clone_size: -
j_call: TRBJ1-3
v_call: TRBV19

cdr3_aa: ASSGGAETQY
clone_size: -
j_call: TRBJ2-5
v_call: TRBV7-9

cdr3_aa: ASSEPGSRRAYGYT
clone_size: -
j_call: TRBJ1-2
v_call: TRBV5-6

cdr3_aa: AWDRSVSGGYT
clone_size: -
j_call: TRBJ1-2
v_call: TRBV30

cdr3_aa: ASSAGTSSYNEQF
clone_size: few
j_call: TRBJ2-1
v_call: TRBV5-4

cdr3_aa: ASSLEGQGGNTIY
clone_size: -
j_call: TRBJ1-3
v_call: TRBV5-1

cdr3_aa: ASSPSRQPQH
clone_size: once
j_call: TRBJ1-5
v_call: TRBV28

cdr3_aa: ASSPFNQGEAF
clone_size: -
j_call: TRBJ1-1
v_call: TRBV3-1/TRBV3-2

cdr3_aa: ASGGGETYEQY
clone_size: -
j_call: TRBJ2-7
v_call: TRBV2

cdr3_aa: ASSQPDLYNEQF
clone_size: -
j_call: TRBJ2-1
v_call: TRBV4-2

cdr3_aa: AISEPTVVPQY
clone_size: -
j_call: TRBJ2-5
v_call: TRBV10-3

cdr3_aa: ATSGGLRELF
clone_size: once
j_call: TRBJ2-2
v_call: TRBV24-1